The source of this T cell receptor beta chain is a study of response to subunit inactivated influenza vaccine. MiXCR was run by TCRdb on the RT-PCR reads, yielding one entry per CDR3 protein. The data hold around 520,000 distinct CDR3 sequences, with about 25% observed a single time. The sequenced sample was CD4+ T cells sorted from PBMCs, obtained 4 to 6 days after vaccination. This sequence was found in a man in his fifties or sixties who received an inactivated influenza vaccine.

The CDR3 here is CASSFRETGYLATQYF. CDR3 sequence (DNA): TGTGCCAGCAGTTTTAGAGAGACAGGGTATTTGGCTACGCAGTATTTT. This chain connects TRBV12-3 or TRBV12-4 to TRBJ2-3; 7 nucleotides align to TRBD1. CDR3 length: 16 residues. V lost 3 bases and J lost 8; bases outside the gene matches: 14.